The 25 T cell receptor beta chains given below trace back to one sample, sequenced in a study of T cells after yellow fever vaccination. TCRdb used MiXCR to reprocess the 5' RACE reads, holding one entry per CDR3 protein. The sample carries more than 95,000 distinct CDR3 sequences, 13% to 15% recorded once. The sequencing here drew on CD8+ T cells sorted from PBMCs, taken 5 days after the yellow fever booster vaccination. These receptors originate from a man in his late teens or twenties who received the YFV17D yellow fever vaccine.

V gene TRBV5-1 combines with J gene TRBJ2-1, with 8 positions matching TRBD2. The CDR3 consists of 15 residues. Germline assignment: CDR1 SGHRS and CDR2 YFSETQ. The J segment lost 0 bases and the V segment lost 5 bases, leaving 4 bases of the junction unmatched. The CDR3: CASSPAGGSYNEQFF. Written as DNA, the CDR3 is TGCGCCAGCAGTCCTGCGGGGGGCTCCTACAATGAGCAGTTCTTC.

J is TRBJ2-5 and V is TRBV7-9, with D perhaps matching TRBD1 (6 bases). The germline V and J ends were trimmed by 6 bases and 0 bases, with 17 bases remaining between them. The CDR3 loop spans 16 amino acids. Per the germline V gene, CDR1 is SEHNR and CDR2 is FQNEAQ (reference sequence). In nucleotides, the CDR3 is TGTGCCAGCAGTCCCCGGGACACCACGTACCAAGAGACCCAGTACTTC. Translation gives CASSPRDTTYQETQYF.

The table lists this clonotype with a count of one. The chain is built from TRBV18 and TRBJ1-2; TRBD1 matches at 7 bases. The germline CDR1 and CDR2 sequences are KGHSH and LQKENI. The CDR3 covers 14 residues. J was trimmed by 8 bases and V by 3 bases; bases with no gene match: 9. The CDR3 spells CASSPYRGPSGYTF. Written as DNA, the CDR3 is TGTGCCAGCTCACCGTACAGGGGACCTAGCGGCTACACCTTC.

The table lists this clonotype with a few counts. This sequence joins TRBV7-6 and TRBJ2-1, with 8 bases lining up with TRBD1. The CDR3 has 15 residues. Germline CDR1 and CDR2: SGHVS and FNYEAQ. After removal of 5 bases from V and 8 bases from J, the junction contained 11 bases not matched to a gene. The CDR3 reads CASSPRTGWGDEQFF. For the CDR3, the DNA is TGTGCCAGCAGCCCCAGGACAGGGTGGGGGGATGAGCAGTTCTTC. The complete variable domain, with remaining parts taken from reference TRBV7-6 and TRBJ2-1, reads GAGVSQSPRYKVTKRGQDVALRCDPISGHVSLYWYRQALGQGPEFLTYFNYEAQQDKSGLPNDRFSAERPEGSISTLTIQRTEQRDSAMYRCASSPRTGWGDEQFFGPGTRLTVL.

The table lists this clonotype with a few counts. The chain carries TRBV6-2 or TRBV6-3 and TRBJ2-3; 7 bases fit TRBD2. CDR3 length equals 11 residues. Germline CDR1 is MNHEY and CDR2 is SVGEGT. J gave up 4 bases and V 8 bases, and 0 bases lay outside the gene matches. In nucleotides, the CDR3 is TGTGCCAGCGGACTAGCAGATACGCAGTATTTT. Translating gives CASGLADTQYF.

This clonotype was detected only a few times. CDR3 sequence (DNA): TGTGCCAGCACCCCAGTTTTAACTGAAGCTTTCTTT. The encoded protein is CASTPVLTEAFF. The genes are TRBV12-3 or TRBV12-4 and TRBJ1-1; D remains unclear. V lost 7 bases and J lost 5, with 11 bases in between. The CDR3 contains 12 residues.

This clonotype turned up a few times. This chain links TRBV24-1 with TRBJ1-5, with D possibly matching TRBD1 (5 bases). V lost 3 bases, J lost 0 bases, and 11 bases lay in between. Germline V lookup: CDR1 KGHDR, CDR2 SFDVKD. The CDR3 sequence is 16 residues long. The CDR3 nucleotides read TGTGCCACCAGTGATGGAACAGGCTTTAGCAATCAGCCCCAGCATTTT. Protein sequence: CATSDGTGFSNQPQHF.

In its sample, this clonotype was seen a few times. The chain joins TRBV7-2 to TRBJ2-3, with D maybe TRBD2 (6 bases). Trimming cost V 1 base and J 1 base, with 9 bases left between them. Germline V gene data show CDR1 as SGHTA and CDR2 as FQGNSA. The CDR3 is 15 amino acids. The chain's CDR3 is CASSLVSGGTDTQYF. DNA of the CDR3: TGTGCCAGCAGCTTAGTGTCGGGGGGCACAGATACGCAGTATTTT.

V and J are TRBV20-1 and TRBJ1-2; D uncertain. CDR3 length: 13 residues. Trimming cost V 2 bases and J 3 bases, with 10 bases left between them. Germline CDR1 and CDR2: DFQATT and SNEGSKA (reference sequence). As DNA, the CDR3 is TGCAGTGCTAGACGGTCCCAAGACTATGGCTACACCTTC. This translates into CSARRSQDYGYTF.

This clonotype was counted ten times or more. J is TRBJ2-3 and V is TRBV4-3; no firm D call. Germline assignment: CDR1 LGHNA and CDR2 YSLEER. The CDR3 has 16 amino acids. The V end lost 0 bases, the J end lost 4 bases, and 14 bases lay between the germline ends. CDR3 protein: CASSQDRNLGADTQYF. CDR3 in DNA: TGCGCCAGCAGCCAAGATCGGAACTTGGGTGCAGATACGCAGTATTTT.

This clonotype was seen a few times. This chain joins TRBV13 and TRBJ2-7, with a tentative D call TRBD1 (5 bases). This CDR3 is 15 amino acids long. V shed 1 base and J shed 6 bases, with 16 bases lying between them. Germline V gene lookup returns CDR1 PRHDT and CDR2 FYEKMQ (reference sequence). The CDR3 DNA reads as TGTGCCAGCAGCTTAGAGCGCGGCAGGGTAGGCGAGCAGTACTTC. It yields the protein CASSLERGRVGEQYF.

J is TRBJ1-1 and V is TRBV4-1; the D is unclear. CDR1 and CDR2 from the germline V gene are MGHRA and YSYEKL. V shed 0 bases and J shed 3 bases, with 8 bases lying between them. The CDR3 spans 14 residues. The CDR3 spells CASSQDPADTEAFF. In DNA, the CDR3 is TGCGCCAGCAGCCAAGATCCAGCCGACACTGAAGCTTTCTTT.

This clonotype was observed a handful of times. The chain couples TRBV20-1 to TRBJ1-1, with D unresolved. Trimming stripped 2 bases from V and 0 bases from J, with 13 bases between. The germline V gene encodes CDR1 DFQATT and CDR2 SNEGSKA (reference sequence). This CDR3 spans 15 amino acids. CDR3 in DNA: TGCAGTGCTAGACCGCGAGAGGGTATGAACACTGAAGCTTTCTTT. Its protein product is CSARPREGMNTEAFF.

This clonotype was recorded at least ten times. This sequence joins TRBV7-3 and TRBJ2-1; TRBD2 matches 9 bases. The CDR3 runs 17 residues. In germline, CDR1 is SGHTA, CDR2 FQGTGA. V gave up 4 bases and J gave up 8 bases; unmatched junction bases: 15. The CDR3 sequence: CASSSEFGGGARDEQFF. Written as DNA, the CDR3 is TGTGCCAGCAGCTCTGAATTTGGCGGGGGGGCTCGTGATGAGCAGTTCTTC.

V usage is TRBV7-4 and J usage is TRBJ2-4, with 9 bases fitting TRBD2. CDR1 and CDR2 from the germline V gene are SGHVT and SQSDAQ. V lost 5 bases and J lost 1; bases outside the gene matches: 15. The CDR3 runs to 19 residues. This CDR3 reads CASSPRVAGDPWAKNIQYF. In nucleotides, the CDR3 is TGTGCCAGCAGCCCCCGGGTAGCGGGGGACCCCTGGGCCAAAAACATTCAGTACTTC. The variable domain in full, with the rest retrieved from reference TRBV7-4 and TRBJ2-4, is GAGVSQSPRYKVAKRGRDVALRCDSISGHVTLYWYRQTLGQGSEVLTYSQSDAQRDKSGRPSGRFSAERPERSVSTLKIQRTEQGDSAVYLCASSPRVAGDPWAKNIQYFGAGTRLSVL.

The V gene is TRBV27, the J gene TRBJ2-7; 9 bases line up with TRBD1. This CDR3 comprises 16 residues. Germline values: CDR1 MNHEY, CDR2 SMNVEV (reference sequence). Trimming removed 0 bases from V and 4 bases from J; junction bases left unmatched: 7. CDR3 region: CASSLSAGQGTYEQYF. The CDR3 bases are TGTGCCAGCAGTTTATCGGCCGGACAGGGGACTTACGAGCAGTACTTC.

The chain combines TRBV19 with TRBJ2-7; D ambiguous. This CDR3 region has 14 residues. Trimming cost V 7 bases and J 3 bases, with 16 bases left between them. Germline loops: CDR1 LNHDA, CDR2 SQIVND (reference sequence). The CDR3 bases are TGTGCCAGTAACAAAGCGTTCTCGGGCTACGAGCAGTACTTC. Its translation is CASNKAFSGYEQYF.

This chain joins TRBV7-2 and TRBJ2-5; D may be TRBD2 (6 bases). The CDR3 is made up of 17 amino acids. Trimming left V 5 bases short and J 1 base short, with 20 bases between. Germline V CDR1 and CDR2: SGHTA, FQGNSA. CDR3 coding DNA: TGTGCCAGCAGCCGGATAGGTCCTAGCGACCTCCAAGAGACCCAGTACTTC. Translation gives CASSRIGPSDLQETQYF. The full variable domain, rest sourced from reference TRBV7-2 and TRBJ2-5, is GAGVSQSPSNKVTEKGKDVELRCDPISGHTALYWYRQSLGQGLEFLIYFQGNSAPDKSGLPSDRFSAERTGGSVSTLTIQRTQQEDSAVYLCASSRIGPSDLQETQYFGPGTRLLVL.

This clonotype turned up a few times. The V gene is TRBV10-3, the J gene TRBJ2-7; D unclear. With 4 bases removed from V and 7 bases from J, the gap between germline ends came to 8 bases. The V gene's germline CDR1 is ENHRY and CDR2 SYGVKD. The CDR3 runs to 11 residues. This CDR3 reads CAISAFGEQYF. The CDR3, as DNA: TGTGCCATCAGTGCTTTCGGGGAGCAGTACTTC.

CDR3 nucleotides: TGCGCCAGCAGCCAAGGCCTGGGAACTAACTATGGCTACACCTTC. Protein sequence: CASSQGLGTNYGYTF. J is TRBJ1-2 and V is TRBV4-3; D not resolved. Trimming stripped 1 base from V and 0 bases from J, with 9 bases between. The CDR3 has 15 amino acids. Germline V gene lookup returns CDR1 LGHNA and CDR2 YSLEER.

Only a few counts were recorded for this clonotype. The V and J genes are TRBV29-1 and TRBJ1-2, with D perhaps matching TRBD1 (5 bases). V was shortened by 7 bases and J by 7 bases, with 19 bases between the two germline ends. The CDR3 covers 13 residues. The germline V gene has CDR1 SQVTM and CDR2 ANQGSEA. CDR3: CSAPRGEGVGYTF. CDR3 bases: TGCAGCGCCCCACGAGGGGAAGGGGTTGGCTACACCTTC. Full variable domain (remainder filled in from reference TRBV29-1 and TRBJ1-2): SAVISQKPSRDICQRGTSLTIQCQVDSQVTMMFWYRQQPGQSLTLIATANQGSEATYESGFVIDKFPISRPNLTFSTLTVSNMSPEDSSIYLCSAPRGEGVGYTFGSGTRLTVV.

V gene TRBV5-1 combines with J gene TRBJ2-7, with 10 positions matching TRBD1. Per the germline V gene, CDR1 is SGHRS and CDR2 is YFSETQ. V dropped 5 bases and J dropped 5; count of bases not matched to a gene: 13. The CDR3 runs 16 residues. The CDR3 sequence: CASSSTGTGVSHEQYF. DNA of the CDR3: TGCGCCAGCAGTTCCACCGGGACAGGGGTTTCCCACGAGCAGTACTTC.

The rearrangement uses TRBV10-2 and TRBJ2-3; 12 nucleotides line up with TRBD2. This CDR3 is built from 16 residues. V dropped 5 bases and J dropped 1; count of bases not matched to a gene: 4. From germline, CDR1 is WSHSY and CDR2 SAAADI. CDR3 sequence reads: CASSYRLAGGTDTQYF. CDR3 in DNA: TGCGCCAGCAGTTATAGACTAGCGGGGGGCACAGATACGCAGTATTTT.

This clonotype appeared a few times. The CDR3 here is CASRITDTEAFF. The CDR3 bases are TGTGCCAGCAGGATTACGGACACTGAAGCTTTCTTT. The V call is TRBV7-9, the J call TRBJ1-1; unclear D gene. The V end was cut by 6 bases, the J end by 3 bases, with 8 bases between. Germline CDR1 and CDR2: SEHNR and FQNEAQ (reference sequence). The CDR3 loop spans 12 amino acids.

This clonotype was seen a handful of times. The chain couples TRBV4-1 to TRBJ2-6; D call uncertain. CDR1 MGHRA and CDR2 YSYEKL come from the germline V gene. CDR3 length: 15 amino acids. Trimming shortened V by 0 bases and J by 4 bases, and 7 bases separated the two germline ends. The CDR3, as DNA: TGCGCCAGCAGCCAAGATTCCATGGGGGCCAACGTCCTGACTTTC. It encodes CASSQDSMGANVLTF.